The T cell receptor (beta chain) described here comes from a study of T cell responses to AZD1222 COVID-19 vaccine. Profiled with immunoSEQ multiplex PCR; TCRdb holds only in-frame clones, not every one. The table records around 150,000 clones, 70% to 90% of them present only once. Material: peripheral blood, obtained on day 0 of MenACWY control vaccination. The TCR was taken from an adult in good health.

CDR3 loop: CASSLDLHPGQGRGYTF. The CDR3, as DNA: TGTGCCAGCAGCTTGGACCTCCACCCGGGACAGGGTAGGGGCTACACCTTC. The rearrangement joins TRBV5-5 to TRBJ1-2; 9 nucleotides agree with TRBD1. The CDR3 has 17 residues. The germline V gene has CDR1 SGHKS and CDR2 YYEKEE (reference sequence). Unmatched junction bases numbered 14, after V lost 0 bases and J lost 8 bases.